Listed below are T cell receptor beta chains from one sample, sequenced in a study of identical twins. TCRdb passed the 5' RACE reads through MiXCR, listing each CDR3 protein once. The table has under 300,000 distinct CDR3 sequences, 5.5% to 7.5% seen once. These data were also filed under a second study, of T cells expressing NK-cell markers.

Material: CD8+ T cells sorted from blood. The receptors shown here come from a woman aged 18-29 years in good health. Both conserved end residues are part of each CDR3. Fields, in order: V gene, clone size, J gene, D gene, CDR3 protein, CDR3 DNA. D genes are given only for firm matches. Some rows have no size entry. The others give once, few or many, or a class for an expanded clone.

V: TRBV11-2
size: few
J: TRBJ2-2
D: TRBD2
CDR3: CASSFPTGVSGTRHPGELFF
DNA: TGTGCCAGCAGCTTCCCTACCGGGGTGTCCGGGACTAGACACCCCGGGGAGCTGTTTTTT

V: TRBV5-5
size: few
J: TRBJ2-2
D: -
CDR3: CASSPTRSGSNTGELFF
DNA: TGTGCCAGCAGCCCGACCAGGAGCGGGTCGAACACCGGGGAGCTGTTTTTT

V: TRBV10-1
size: few
J: TRBJ2-1
D: -
CDR3: CASSGGLIGTTYNEQFF
DNA: TGCGCCAGCAGTGGGGGCCTGATAGGTACTACCTACAATGAGCAGTTCTTC

V: TRBV7-9
size: few
J: TRBJ2-7
D: -
CDR3: CASSLFPPGRSSYEQYF
DNA: TGTGCCAGCAGCTTATTTCCCCCCGGCAGAAGCTCCTACGAGCAGTACTTC

V: TRBV7-6
size: -
J: TRBJ1-6
D: TRBD1
CDR3: CASSLAERPLQGSPLHF
DNA: TGTGCCAGCAGCTTAGCGGAACGGCCCTTACAGGGGTCACCCCTCCACTTT

V: TRBV12-3/TRBV12-4
size: -
J: TRBJ2-5
D: -
CDR3: CASSPGPQETQYF
DNA: TGTGCCAGCAGCCCGGGACCTCAAGAGACCCAGTACTTC

V: TRBV20-1
size: -
J: TRBJ2-1
D: TRBD2
CDR3: CSARGALAGSYNEQFF
DNA: TGCAGTGCTAGAGGGGCACTAGCGGGGTCCTACAATGAGCAGTTCTTC

V: TRBV28
size: -
J: TRBJ1-2
D: -
CDR3: CASSFTGIYGYTF
DNA: TGTGCCAGCAGTTTTACCGGGATCTATGGCTACACCTTC

V: TRBV5-1
size: many
J: TRBJ1-1
D: -
CDR3: CASSLVGGGVNTEAFF
DNA: TGCGCCAGCAGCTTGGTTGGGGGAGGTGTGAACACTGAAGCTTTCTTT

V: TRBV7-2
size: many
J: TRBJ2-3
D: -
CDR3: CASTPPGVRITDTQYF
DNA: TGTGCCAGCACCCCTCCGGGGGTTAGAATCACAGATACGCAGTATTTT

V: TRBV27
size: -
J: TRBJ2-5
D: -
CDR3: CASSFGRTQETQYF
DNA: TGTGCCAGCAGTTTCGGACGGACCCAAGAGACCCAGTACTTC

V: TRBV2
size: -
J: TRBJ2-7
D: -
CDR3: CASSGQAIYEQYF
DNA: TGTGCCAGCAGTGGACAGGCCATCTACGAGCAGTACTTC

V: TRBV18
size: -
J: TRBJ2-3
D: -
CDR3: CASSPPIRPDTQYF
DNA: TGTGCCAGCTCACCACCGATCAGACCCGATACGCAGTATTTT